This is a list of T cell receptor beta chains from one sample in a study of cytomegalovirus exposure and HLA in healthy donors. Method: immunoSEQ multiplex PCR; TCRdb's copy keeps in-frame clones and lacks some. The repertoire consists of fewer than 250,000 clones, with about 83% occurring once and the leading ten covering roughly 15%. Specimen: PBMCs. Every receptor here comes from a man aged 35 to 55 in good health and CMV-seronegative. Both conserved end residues are part of each CDR3. D genes are given only for firm matches. Some rows mark clone size as missing; the rest say once, few, many or name a class of expanded clone.

TRBJ2-2,14,-,TRBV19,-,CASGGGPGTGELFF
TRBJ1-3,16,TRBD1,TRBV19,-,CASSIPGQGNGNTIYF
TRBJ2-7,13,-,TRBV29-1,-,CSVATGSSYEQYF
TRBJ2-2,15,TRBD2,TRBV13,-,CASSPGLAGTGELFF
TRBJ2-2,16,-,TRBV11-2,-,CASIPTSGANTGELFF
TRBJ2-1,16,TRBD1,TRBV6-5,-,CASSSPGQGALNEQFF
TRBJ2-6,15,-,TRBV7-2,-,CASSLRVTGANVLTF
TRBJ2-6,16,-,TRBV5-1,-,CASSLVRDSGANVLTF
TRBJ2-5,15,-,TRBV19,-,CASSIAYGRGETQYF
TRBJ1-2,13,-,TRBV7-9,few,CASSLDSGQSYTF
TRBJ1-2,14,-,TRBV27,-,CASSPLGVNYGYTF
TRBJ2-3,15,TRBD2,TRBV5-1,few,CASSLGAGGTDTQYF
TRBJ2-4,20,TRBD2,TRBV4-1,-,CASSQDLAGALGLAKNIQYF
TRBJ2-7,13,-,TRBV9,-,CASGPGVSYEQYF
TRBJ2-1,17,TRBD2,TRBV18,-,CASSPPSRAGPYNEQFF
TRBJ1-2,14,TRBD1,TRBV5-1,few,CASSFEGQGNGYTF
TRBJ2-2,12,-,TRBV30,-,CAWTTGPGELFF
TRBJ2-7,14,TRBD1,TRBV27,-,CASSAGTGTYEQYF
TRBJ1-3,15,-,TRBV7-3,-,CASSLMAGPGNTIYF
TRBJ2-7,15,TRBD2,TRBV5-1,many,CASSLGAGGTYEQYF
TRBJ2-5,18,TRBD2,TRBV9,-,CASSVASSGADTRDVQYF
TRBJ1-4,15,-,TRBV2,-,CASSDHLTRREKLFF
TRBJ1-1,15,-,TRBV6-6,-,CASSYSSRRAGEAFF
TRBJ2-2,13,-,TRBV6-1,-,CASSDSFGRELFF
TRBJ2-7,13,-,TRBV28,-,CASRPGQPYEQYF
TRBJ2-1,13,TRBD1,TRBV19,few,CASLDRVGNEQFF
TRBJ2-1,13,TRBD2,TRBV19,-,CARIPGLAGEQFF
TRBJ2-6,20,-,TRBV27,-,CASSRRLGLLHSSGANVLTF